This T cell receptor (beta chain) was obtained from a study of PD-1 blockade in classical Hodgkin lymphoma. As for the study in general: Patients were given intravenous nivolumab, 3 mg/kg, every 2 weeks.

With respect to this clone: Its specificity is unknown.

Study conclusions and caveats: CD4+ TCR diversity rose significantly by C4D1, and CD8+ TCR diversity did not. When set against healthy donors, newly diagnosed patients were reported to show lower baseline TCR diversity.

The time point was: cycle 4 day 1 (C4D1), after about 6 weeks of nivolumab. Exposure to brentuximab vedotin varied, and each patient had relapsed following autologous stem cell transplantation. CDR1 LNHDA and CDR2 SQIVND come from the germline V gene (reference sequence). The CDR3 covers 13 residues. Trimming shortened V by 8 bases and J by 4 bases, and 11 bases separated the two germline ends. Some clones are missing from TCRdb's copy, which holds only in-frame ones; the method was immunoSEQ multiplex PCR. There are roughly 36,000 clones in the sample; around 80% occur only once, and approximately 9.4% lies in the top ten.

The sequences come from peripheral blood mononuclear cells (PBMCs), collected before the fourth cycle of nivolumab. This sequence originates from a human donor with classical Hodgkin lymphoma. The V call is TRBV19, the J call TRBJ1-4; maybe TRBD1 (6 bases). CDR3: CASRTASNEKLFF. The CDR3 nucleotides read TGTGCCAGTCGGACAGCGAGTAATGAAAAACTGTTTTTT.